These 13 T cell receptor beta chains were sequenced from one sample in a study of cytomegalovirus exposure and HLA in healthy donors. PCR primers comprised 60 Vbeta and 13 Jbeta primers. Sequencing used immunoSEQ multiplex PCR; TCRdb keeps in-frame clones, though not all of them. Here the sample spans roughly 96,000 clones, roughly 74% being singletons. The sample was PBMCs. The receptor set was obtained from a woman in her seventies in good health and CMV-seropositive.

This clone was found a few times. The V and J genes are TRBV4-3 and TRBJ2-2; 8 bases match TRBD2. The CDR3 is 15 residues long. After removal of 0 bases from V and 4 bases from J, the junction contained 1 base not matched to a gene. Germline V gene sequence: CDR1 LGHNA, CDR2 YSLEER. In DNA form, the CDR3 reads TGCGCCAGCAGCCAAGACGGGGGGGTCACCGGGGAGCTGTTTTTT. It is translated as CASSQDGGVTGELFF.

CDR3 residues: CASRQTNTGELFF. The DNA of the CDR3 is TGTGCCAGCAGGCAGACGAACACCGGGGAGCTGTTTTTT. J is TRBJ2-2 and V is TRBV2; D remains unclear. The CDR3 runs 13 residues. Between the trimmed V and J ends, which lost 6 bases and 0 bases, there was a span of 5 bases. Germline CDR1 SNHLY, CDR2 FYNNEI. Full variable domain (outside the CDR3, taken from reference TRBV2 and TRBJ2-2): EPEVTQTPSHQVTQMGQEVILRCVPISNHLYFYWYRQILGQKVEFLVSFYNNEISEKSEIFDDQFSVERPDGSNFTLKIRSTKLEDSAMYFCASRQTNTGELFFGEGSRLTVL.

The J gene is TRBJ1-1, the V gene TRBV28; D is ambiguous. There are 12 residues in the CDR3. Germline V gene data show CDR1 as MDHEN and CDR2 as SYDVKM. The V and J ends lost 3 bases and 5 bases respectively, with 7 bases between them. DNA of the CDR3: TGTGCCAGCAGTTTGAGGATGACTGAAGCTTTCTTT. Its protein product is CASSLRMTEAFF.

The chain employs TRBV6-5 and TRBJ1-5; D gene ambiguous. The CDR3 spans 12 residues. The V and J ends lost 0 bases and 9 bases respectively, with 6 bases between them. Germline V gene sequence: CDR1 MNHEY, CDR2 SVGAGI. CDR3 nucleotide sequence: TGTGCCAGCAGTTACTCGAAGCTGCCCCAGCATTTT. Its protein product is CASSYSKLPQHF.

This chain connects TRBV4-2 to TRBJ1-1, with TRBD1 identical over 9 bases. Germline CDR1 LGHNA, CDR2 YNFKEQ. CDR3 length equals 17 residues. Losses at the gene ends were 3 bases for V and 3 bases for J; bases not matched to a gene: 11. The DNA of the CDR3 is TGTGCCAGCAGCCAGCTACAGGGGGCAAGGGTGGACACTGAAGCTTTCTTT. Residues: CASSQLQGARVDTEAFF.

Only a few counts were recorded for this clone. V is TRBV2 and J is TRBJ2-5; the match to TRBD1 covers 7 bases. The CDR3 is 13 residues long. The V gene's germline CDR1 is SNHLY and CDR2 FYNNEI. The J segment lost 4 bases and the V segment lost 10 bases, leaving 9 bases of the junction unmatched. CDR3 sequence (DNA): TGTGCCACTGAGAGGGGGCGAGGAGAGACCCAGTACTTC. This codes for CATERGRGETQYF.

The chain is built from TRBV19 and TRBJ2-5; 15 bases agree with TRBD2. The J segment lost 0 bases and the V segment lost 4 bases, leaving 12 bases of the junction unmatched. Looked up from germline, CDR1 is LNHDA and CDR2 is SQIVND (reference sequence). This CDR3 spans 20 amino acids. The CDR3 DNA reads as TGTGCCAGTAGTAGAAAACCGGGACTAGCGGGGGGCCTGTACCAAGAGACCCAGTACTTC. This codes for CASSRKPGLAGGLYQETQYF.

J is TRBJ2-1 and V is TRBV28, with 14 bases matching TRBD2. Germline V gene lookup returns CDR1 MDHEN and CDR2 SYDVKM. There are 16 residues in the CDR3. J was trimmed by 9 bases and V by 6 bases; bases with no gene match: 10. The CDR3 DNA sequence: TGTGCCAGCAGCCCTCTAGGGACTAGCGGGAGTGGTGAGCAGTTCTTC. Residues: CASSPLGTSGSGEQFF.

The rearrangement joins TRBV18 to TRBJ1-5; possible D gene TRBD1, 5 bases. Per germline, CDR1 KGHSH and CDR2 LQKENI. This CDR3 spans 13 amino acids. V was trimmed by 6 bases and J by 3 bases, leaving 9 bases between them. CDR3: CASSGGPNQPQHF. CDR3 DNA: TGTGCCAGCTCGGGGGGACCCAATCAGCCCCAGCATTTT.

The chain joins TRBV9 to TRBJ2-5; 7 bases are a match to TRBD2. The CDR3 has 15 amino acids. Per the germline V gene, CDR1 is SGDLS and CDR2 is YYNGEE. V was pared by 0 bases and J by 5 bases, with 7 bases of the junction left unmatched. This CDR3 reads CASSVAGGVLETQYF. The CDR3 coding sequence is TGTGCCAGCAGCGTAGCTGGGGGGGTGCTGGAGACCCAGTACTTC.

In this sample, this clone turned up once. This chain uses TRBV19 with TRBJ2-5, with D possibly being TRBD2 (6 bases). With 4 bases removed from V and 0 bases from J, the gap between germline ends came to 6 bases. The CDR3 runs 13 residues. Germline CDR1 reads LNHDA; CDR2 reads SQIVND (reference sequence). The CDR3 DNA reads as TGTGCCAGTAGTAGGGACTACCAAGAGACCCAGTACTTC. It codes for CASSRDYQETQYF.

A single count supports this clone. The CDR3 sequence: CASSQDSLTNYGYTF. The DNA for the CDR3 is TGTGCCAGCAGCCAAGACAGTTTAACTAACTATGGCTACACCTTC. This sequence joins TRBV4-2 and TRBJ1-2; D unclear. This CDR3 has 15 amino acids. V lost 0 bases, J lost 0 bases, and 8 bases lay in between. Germline V CDR1 and CDR2: LGHNA, YNFKEQ.

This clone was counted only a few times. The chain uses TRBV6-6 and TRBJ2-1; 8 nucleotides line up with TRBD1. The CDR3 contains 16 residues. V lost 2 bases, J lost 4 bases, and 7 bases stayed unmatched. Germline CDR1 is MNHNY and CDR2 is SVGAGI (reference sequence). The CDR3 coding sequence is TGTGCCAGCAGTTACCCCGGACAGGGTGGGTACAATGAGCAGTTCTTC. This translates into CASSYPGQGGYNEQFF.